This T cell receptor (beta chain) was obtained from a study of T-cell memory formation after mild COVID-19 (dated by TCRdb to the early 2020s). The study in broad terms: Most TCR sequence clusters were specific to one of the two donors. Longitudinal TCRalpha and TCRbeta repertoire sequencing tracked T-cell clones expanding and contracting after mild COVID-19 in a couple of donors. Two young, previously healthy adult volunteers made up the cohort, one male and one female. On the study overall, not on this receptor specifically: SARS-CoV-2 specificity was not confirmed for the second-wave clones peaking on day 37. Only two mild cases were covered by the study, and larger cohorts that include severe cases with pre-infection samples were considered necessary. From day 15 to 85, contracting clones showed balanced CD4/CD8 phenotypes, whereas a second wave of clones that expanded from day 15 to 37 leaned towards CD4+. Some responding clones were detected in pre-infection memory, which suggested that pre-existing cross-reactive memory T cells had joined the SARS-CoV-2 response. Contracting CD4+ clones appeared mostly in the CM and EM memory subsets, whereas CD8+ clones were enriched in EMRA.

Sequencing took place on an Illumina NovaSeq 6000. TCRalpha and TCRbeta cDNA libraries were built by 5'RACE with constant-segment primers, adding sample barcodes and unique molecular identifiers. RNA was extracted from every sample with Trizol reagent. The libraries were amplified in two PCR steps, and the second step added a second sample barcode and Illumina TruSeq adapters. Sequencing of the libraries was done on an Illumina NovaSeq, producing 2 x 150 bp paired-end reads. The paper's data handling went like this. Demultiplexing of reads and collapsing into UMI-guided consensus sequences were performed with migec v1.2.7. With mixcr v2.1.11, UMI consensuses were aligned to TRA and TRB V and J templates and assembled into clonotypes. Clonotypes were classified as expanded or contracted when called significant by both edgeR and NoisET, with noise models trained on biological replicates. For edgeR calls, the cutoffs were a false discovery rate-adjusted p below 0.01 and a log2 fold-change threshold of 1. As an exploratory analysis of dynamics, max-normalized trajectories of the 1000 most abundant clonotypes were examined with PCA combined with hierarchical clustering. Each responding clone was given a CD4 or CD8 phenotype based on the CD4+ and CD8+ repertoires, which had been sequenced separately. The public reads were reanalyzed by TCRdb: fastp trimming at Q25, MiXCR alignment, in-frame beta chains only. Each CDR3 protein appears once, grouped with its most common genes and DNA. TCRdb, rather than the study authors, made the V and J calls. The sample table shows 350,000 to 450,000 distinct CDR3 sequences, and 20% to 25% are seen once. The ten largest make up around 8.7% of the sample.

The sample holds a few counts of this clonotype. The clone's antigen remains unknown. Base quality data are lacking; no much larger clone is found one base away. PBMCs were isolated by Ficoll-Paque density gradient centrifugation. V is trimmed back by 8 bases and J by 3 bases, and the junction contains 10 bases that no gene match accounts for. From the cysteine through the phenylalanine, the CDR3 covers 15 amino acids. Only the CDR3 portion is preserved as DNA: 45 bases, with reading frame beginning at the first base. For CDR1 and CDR2, the germline V gene lists SGHTA and FQGNSA. Sequencing was carried out using PBMCs or a T cell subset sorted from them (not recorded which). The sequence derives from an adult woman who had mild COVID-19 (a few samples of this study predate the infection). The sample titles of this study are shuffled in the database, so cell type and time point are left out; the donor was told from shared clones. The sequence joins TRBV7-2 to TRBJ2-7; 10 bases in the junction line up with TRBD2. The CDR3 protein sequence reads: CASHRLAGDVYEQYF. The base sequence is TGTGCCAGCCATCGGCTAGCGGGAGATGTCTACGAGCAGTACTTC.